One and the same sample provided the 22 T cell receptor beta chains below, sequenced in a study of cytomegalovirus exposure and HLA in healthy donors. PCR used 60 Vbeta primers and 13 Jbeta primers. Here immunoSEQ multiplex PCR was the method, and the copy in TCRdb shows in-frame clones only, minus some. The table includes roughly 220,000 clones, 80% to 90% detected once. The sequencing input was PBMCs. All receptors derive from a man between 25 and 39 years old in good health and CMV-seronegative.

The gene calls are TRBV19 and TRBJ2-7, with unresolved D. V lost 5 bases and J 6 bases, leaving 14 bases between the germline ends. The CDR3 runs 13 residues. CDR1 is LNHDA and CDR2 is SQIVND in the germline V gene (reference sequence). CDR3 sequence: CASSFAGLSEQYF. In DNA, the CDR3 is TGTGCCAGTAGTTTTGCAGGATTGAGCGAGCAGTACTTC.

The chain combines TRBV28 with TRBJ1-3; D is unclear. The V end was cut by 7 bases, the J end by 2 bases, with 3 bases between. The CDR3 has 11 amino acids. Germline V CDR1 and CDR2: MDHEN, SYDVKM. The CDR3 reads CASNTGNTIYF. The DNA for the CDR3 is TGTGCCAGCAATACTGGAAACACCATATATTTT.

The genes are TRBV4-2 and TRBJ1-1, with TRBD1 as a possible D gene (6 bases). The CDR3 is 15 residues long. Trimming took off 0 bases at V and 5 bases at J, with 13 bases between the two ends. Germline values: CDR1 LGHNA, CDR2 YNFKEQ. This CDR3 is CASSQEEGGGTEAFF. The CDR3 bases are TGTGCCAGCAGCCAAGAGGAGGGGGGGGGAACTGAAGCTTTCTTT.

Notes on this clone: Other DNA sequences within the sample encode an identical CDR3. The rearrangement uses TRBV9 and TRBJ2-2; D gene uncertain. Looked up from germline, CDR1 is SGDLS and CDR2 is YYNGEE. The CDR3 loop spans 13 amino acids. V dropped 0 bases and J dropped 5 bases, with 5 bases sitting between them. The CDR3 spells CASSVGGTGELFF. The DNA of the CDR3 is TGTGCCAGCAGCGTAGGAGGTACCGGGGAGCTGTTTTTT.

The sample holds a few counts of this clone. The genes are TRBV5-1 and TRBJ2-3; 8 bases line up with TRBD2. CDR3 size: 15 residues. With V trimmed by 1 base and J by 0 bases, 1 base remained unmatched. CDR1 is SGHRS, CDR2 YFSETQ, per germline. The CDR3 loop is CASSLTSGSTDTQYF. CDR3 DNA: TGCGCCAGCAGCTTGACTAGCGGTAGCACAGATACGCAGTATTTT.

This rearrangement joins TRBV5-1 to TRBJ2-7; 8 bases fit TRBD2. CDR3 length: 16 amino acids. Germline CDR1 reads SGHRS; CDR2 reads YFSETQ. J lost 1 base, V lost 0 bases, and 6 bases had no gene match. Here the CDR3 DNA reads TGCGCCAGCAGCTTGGATTCAGCGGGGGAATCCTACGAGCAGTACTTC. Its translation is CASSLDSAGESYEQYF.

This clone was detected once. For the CDR3, the DNA is TGTGCCAGCAGTGCCTGGACAGGGGTCAATCAGCCCCAGCATTTT. Protein product: CASSAWTGVNQPQHF. The chain couples TRBV6-5 to TRBJ1-5, with TRBD1 matching 9 bases. CDR1 is MNHEY, CDR2 SVGAGI, per germline. The CDR3 is made up of 15 amino acids. The trim removed 5 bases at V and 3 bases at J, leaving 5 bases unmatched.

The rearrangement links TRBV13 to TRBJ2-7, with a tentative D call TRBD2 (6 bases). CDR3 length: 15 residues. The V end was cut by 3 bases, the J end by 3 bases, with 15 bases between. Germline CDR1 and CDR2: PRHDT and FYEKMQ (reference sequence). This chain's CDR3 is CASSLGPLGGYEQYF. The CDR3 nucleotides read TGTGCCAGCAGCTTGGGCCCCTTGGGGGGCTACGAGCAGTACTTC.

The rearrangement uses TRBV6-5 and TRBJ2-2; the match to TRBD1 covers 7 bases. The CDR3 is made up of 15 amino acids. Germline assignment: CDR1 MNHEY and CDR2 SVGAGI. Trimming at V came to 5 bases and at J to 3 bases, leaving 6 bases not matched to a gene. CDR3 sequence reads: CASSRQGGDTGELFF. The DNA for the CDR3 is TGTGCCAGCAGTCGACAGGGCGGTGACACCGGGGAGCTGTTTTTT.

The V call is TRBV6-1, the J call TRBJ2-5; 12 bases line up with TRBD1. The DNA matches TRBJ2-7 better at its end, which makes the J call doubtful. The CDR3 runs to 14 residues. The germline CDR1 and CDR2 sequences are MNHNS and SASEGT. DNA of the CDR3: TGTGCCAGCAGATGGGACAGGGGGCTCTACGAGCAGTACTTC. This sequence encodes CASRWDRGLYEQYF.

The V call is TRBV28, the J call TRBJ1-5; possibly TRBD1 for D (6 bases). CDR3 length equals 17 residues. The V end was cut by 6 bases, the J end by 3 bases, with 21 bases between. Germline V gives CDR1 MDHEN, CDR2 SYDVKM. Written as DNA, the CDR3 is TGTGCCAGCAGCCCCTCTCGGGCGGGGGCCTACAATCAGCCCCAGCATTTT. Translating it yields CASSPSRAGAYNQPQHF.

Of note for this clone: A read error may produce the germline difference seen at one junction end. The sample carries other DNA sequences with the same CDR3. This chain joins TRBV5-1 and TRBJ2-1, with 14 positions matching TRBD2. Germline-derived CDR1 and CDR2 are SGHRS and YFSETQ. The CDR3 length is 15 residues. The CDR3 nucleotides are TGCGCCAGCAGCTCGGGACTAGCGGGGGTGGATGAGCAATTCTTC. Its protein is CASSSGLAGVDEQFF.

The chain combines TRBV4-2 with TRBJ2-3; 8 positions agree with TRBD2. The CDR3 is made up of 18 amino acids. CDR1 LGHNA and CDR2 YNFKEQ come from the germline V gene. Trimming took 0 bases from V and 0 from J; bases not matched to a gene: 8. The CDR3 spells CASSQDPQRGSSTDTQYF. Written as DNA, the CDR3 is TGTGCCAGCAGCCAAGATCCGCAGCGGGGGTCTAGCACAGATACGCAGTATTTT.

This chain links TRBV7-9 with TRBJ1-3; D might be TRBD1 (5 bases). The germline V and J ends were trimmed by 2 bases and 0 bases, with 11 bases remaining between them. CDR1 is SEHNR, CDR2 FQNEAQ, per germline (reference sequence). The CDR3 spans 16 residues. The DNA for the CDR3 is TGTGCCAGCAGCTTACGACAGAGAGGCTCTGGAAACACCATATATTTT. This codes for CASSLRQRGSGNTIYF.

J is TRBJ1-5 and V is TRBV19; D may be TRBD1 (5 bases). V lost 3 bases, J lost 4 bases, and 13 bases lay in between. This CDR3 contains 15 residues. CDR1 LNHDA and CDR2 SQIVND come from the germline V gene (reference sequence). The CDR3 sequence: CASSMGWTRNQPQHF. The CDR3 coding sequence is TGTGCCAGTAGTATGGGCTGGACAAGAAATCAGCCCCAGCATTTT.

V usage is TRBV10-2 and J usage is TRBJ1-6, with 8 bases fitting TRBD1. CDR1 and CDR2 from the germline V gene are WSHSY and SAAADI. CDR3 length: 15 amino acids. After removal of 0 bases from V and 10 bases from J, the junction contained 5 bases not matched to a gene. For the CDR3, the DNA is TGCGCCAGCAGTGAGTCGAGACAGGGGAGGTCACCCCTCCACTTT. Translated: CASSESRQGRSPLHF.

The table lists this clone with a count of one. The rearrangement links TRBV7-3 to TRBJ1-1; tentative D call: TRBD1 (5 bases). The germline V and J ends were trimmed by 0 bases and 7 bases, with 15 bases remaining between them. Germline CDR1 is SGHTA and CDR2 is FQGTGA. This CDR3 region has 15 residues. The CDR3 is CASSLTAGVSSEAFF. CDR3 coding DNA: TGTGCCAGCAGCTTAACAGCGGGGGTTAGCAGTGAAGCTTTCTTT.

The genes are TRBV4-1 and TRBJ2-5; 7 bases match TRBD2. V was clipped by 4 bases and J by 7 bases; unmatched bases: 0. This CDR3 spans 11 amino acids. The V gene's germline CDR1 is MGHRA and CDR2 YSYEKL. The CDR3 DNA sequence: TGCGCCAGCAGCCGCGGGGGGACCCAGTACTTC. This sequence encodes CASSRGGTQYF.

J is TRBJ2-1 and V is TRBV4-1; D is uncertain. Germline assignment: CDR1 MGHRA and CDR2 YSYEKL. With 0 bases removed from V and 6 bases from J, the gap between germline ends came to 3 bases. The CDR3 consists of 12 residues. The CDR3 sequence is CASSQDGNEQFF. The CDR3 bases are TGCGCCAGCAGCCAAGACGGCAATGAGCAGTTCTTC.

The V call is TRBV28, the J call TRBJ2-4, with 13 bases lining up with TRBD2. Trimming cost V 10 bases and J 4 bases; bases outside gene matches: 10. The V gene's germline CDR1 is MDHEN and CDR2 SYDVKM. This CDR3 has 16 residues. CDR3 protein: CATAITSGGVKNIQYF. CDR3 nucleotide sequence: TGTGCCACCGCGATAACTAGCGGGGGGGTAAAAAACATTCAGTACTTC.

CDR3 loop: CASSVGGTNTEAFF. CDR3 nucleotides: TGTGCCAGCAGCGTAGGGGGCACGAACACTGAAGCTTTCTTT. The chain joins TRBV2 to TRBJ1-1; 7 bases map to TRBD1. V shed 6 bases, J shed 1 base, and the junction held 5 bases outside the gene matches. This CDR3 has 14 amino acids. Per the germline V gene, CDR1 is SNHLY and CDR2 is FYNNEI.

The chain recombines TRBV11-2 with TRBJ2-7; D perhaps matches TRBD1 (6 bases). The germline V and J ends were trimmed by 5 bases and 4 bases, with 15 bases remaining between them. CDR3 length: 14 residues. Germline V lookup: CDR1 SGHAT, CDR2 FQNNGV. The CDR3 here is CASSPRTELYEQYF. The CDR3 DNA follows: TGTGCCAGCAGCCCTCGGACAGAGCTTTACGAGCAGTACTTC.